Detailed here is one T cell receptor (beta chain). The sample comes from a study of CD8+ T cells in alopecia areata. Germline V gene lookup returns CDR1 SNHLY and CDR2 FYNNEI. The CDR3 has 18 residues. Trimming removed 4 bases at V and 2 bases at J, with 18 bases between. It was cDNA, reverse transcribed from extracted RNA, that served as the sequencing template. Sequencing used immunoSEQ multiplex PCR; TCRdb keeps in-frame clones, though not all of them. The profile shows some 210,000 clones, 50% to 65% of them singletons. The V gene is TRBV2, the J gene TRBJ2-6; no reliable D call. The source of this sequence is a human donor with alopecia areata. Sequencing used CD4+ T cells sorted from blood, obtained at week 0. The CDR3 DNA is TGTGCCAGCAGTGTTGCGCCGGGTTACACGACTGGGGCCAACGTCCTGACTTTC. This encodes CASSVAPGYTTGANVLTF.